The 32 T cell receptor beta chains reported below all come from one sample, sequenced in a study of cytomegalovirus exposure and HLA in healthy donors. The PCR ran on 60 Vbeta and 13 Jbeta primers. TCRdb's copy holds only in-frame clones and misses some; the assay was immunoSEQ multiplex PCR. This sample has more than 95,000 clones; 79% occur once, and the top ten carry over 3.5%. Sequenced material: PBMCs. The receptor set was obtained from a young man in good health and CMV-seropositive.

The V call is TRBV5-4, the J call TRBJ2-2, with 7 bases aligning to TRBD2. The CDR3 runs 12 residues. Per germline, CDR1 SGHNT and CDR2 YYREEE (reference sequence). The CDR3 loop reads CGLAENTGELFF. DNA of the CDR3: TGTGGACTAGCTGAGAACACCGGGGAGCTGTTTTTT. Complete variable domain (other parts from reference TRBV5-4 and TRBJ2-2): ETGVTQSPTHLIKTRGQQVTLRCSSQSGHNTVSWYQQALGQGPQFIFQYYREEENGRGNFPPRFSGLQFPNYSSELNVNALELDDSALYLCGLAENTGELFFGEGSRLTVL.

The V call is TRBV28, the J call TRBJ2-7, with D possibly TRBD2 on 6 matching bases. CDR1 and CDR2 (germline): MDHEN, SYDVKM. Trimming cost V 6 bases and J 8 bases, with 20 bases left between them. The CDR3 is 14 residues long. For the CDR3, the DNA is TGTGCCAGCAGCCTGGACGGGGGACCTGATAAGCAGTACTTC. It encodes CASSLDGGPDKQYF.

This rearrangement joins TRBV4-3 to TRBJ2-3, with TRBD2 identical over 7 bases. Looked up from germline, CDR1 is LGHNA and CDR2 is YSLEER. The length of the CDR3 is 16 residues. V lost 0 bases to trimming and J lost 4 bases; unmatched junction nucleotides: 7. As DNA, the CDR3 is TGCGCCAGCAGCCAAGACCGTGGGAGCGGGGCAGATACGCAGTATTTT. It specifies CASSQDRGSGADTQYF.

This CDR3 is CASSYATTGGWETQYF. In DNA form, the CDR3 reads TGTGCCAGCAGTTACGCTACGACAGGGGGCTGGGAGACCCAGTACTTC. This rearrangement joins TRBV6-5 to TRBJ2-5, with 10 bases identical to TRBD1. Germline V gene lookup returns CDR1 MNHEY and CDR2 SVGAGI. V was clipped by 2 bases and J by 5 bases; unmatched bases: 8. The CDR3 is 16 residues long.

As concerns this clone: At one boundary the junction diverges from the germline segment, which might be a read error. The chain links TRBV15 to TRBJ2-3; weak D call: TRBD1 (5 bases). The germline V gene encodes CDR1 LNHNV and CDR2 YYDKDF (reference sequence). This CDR3 comprises 13 residues. CDR3 in amino acids: CATSRGQETARHF. In DNA, the CDR3 is TGTGCCACCAGCAGAGGACAAGAGACAGCAAGACATTTT.

CDR3 loop: CASSVGVSNTGELFF. The CDR3 nucleotides read TGTGCCAGCAGCGTAGGAGTAAGCAACACCGGGGAGCTGTTTTTT. This rearrangement joins TRBV9 to TRBJ2-2; unclear D gene. CDR1 and CDR2 (germline): SGDLS, YYNGEE. Trimming stripped 0 bases from V and 2 bases from J, with 8 bases between. This CDR3 spans 15 amino acids.

This clone has more than one count but fewer than ten. This chain joins TRBV6-6 and TRBJ2-5, with 10 bases fitting TRBD2. J lost 4 bases, V lost 5 bases, and 10 bases had no gene match. The CDR3 totals 16 residues. From germline, CDR1 is MNHNY and CDR2 SVGAGI (reference sequence). This CDR3 is CASSHKRGGGGETQYF. CDR3 nucleotide sequence: TGTGCCAGCAGTCACAAGCGGGGGGGAGGCGGAGAGACCCAGTACTTC.

This sequence joins TRBV10-3 and TRBJ1-2, with 7 bases aligning to TRBD1. The CDR3 is made up of 13 amino acids. V shed 5 bases and J 8 bases; nucleotides not matched to a gene: 8. The germline V gene has CDR1 ENHRY and CDR2 SYGVKD. DNA for the CDR3: TGTGCCATCAGTACAGGACAGGATCGGGGCTACACCTTC. Translated: CAISTGQDRGYTF.

The V gene is TRBV4-3, the J gene TRBJ1-2, with 9 positions matching TRBD1. In germline, CDR1 is LGHNA, CDR2 YSLEER. V was clipped by 3 bases and J by 3 bases; unmatched bases: 5. CDR3 length: 15 residues. DNA for the CDR3: TGCGCCAGCAGCCACCGGGACAGGGCCCACTATGGCTACACCTTC. It translates to CASSHRDRAHYGYTF.

The chain has TRBV4-1 and TRBJ2-7; TRBD2 matches 7 bases. V lost 1 base to trimming and J lost 4 bases; unmatched junction nucleotides: 7. Germline V lookup: CDR1 MGHRA, CDR2 YSYEKL. The CDR3 loop spans 15 amino acids. CDR3 DNA: TGCGCCAGCAGCCAAGCTCTAGCGGTAAATTACGAGCAGTACTTC. It encodes CASSQALAVNYEQYF.

The chain has TRBV6-5 and TRBJ1-3; D ambiguous. Germline V gene sequence: CDR1 MNHEY, CDR2 SVGAGI. The CDR3 is made up of 14 amino acids. Trimming took 7 bases from V and 2 from J, leaving 12 bases between them. The CDR3 protein is CASMTGGTGNTIYF. CDR3 bases: TGTGCCAGCATGACGGGAGGGACTGGAAACACCATATATTTT.

The CDR3 spells CASSVGQNNSPLHF. CDR3 DNA: TGTGCCAGCAGCGTTGGACAGAATAATTCACCCCTCCACTTT. The V and J genes are TRBV9 and TRBJ1-6, with a weak D call TRBD1 (6 bases). The germline V gene encodes CDR1 SGDLS and CDR2 YYNGEE. Trimming stripped 2 bases from V and 5 bases from J, with 8 bases between. The CDR3 runs 14 residues. Full variable domain (remainder filled in from reference TRBV9 and TRBJ1-6): DSGVTQTPKHLITATGQRVTLRCSPRSGDLSVYWYQQSLDQGLQFLIQYYNGEERAKGNILERFSAQQFPDLHSELNLSSLELGDSALYFCASSVGQNNSPLHFGNGTRLTVT.

The rearrangement uses TRBV9 and TRBJ2-1, with 9 bases that match TRBD2. This CDR3 contains 17 residues. With 7 bases clipped from V and 6 bases from J, the junction kept 17 bases outside the gene matches. The V gene's germline CDR1 is SGDLS and CDR2 YYNGEE. The CDR3 DNA sequence: TGTGCCAGCTACCCCGGTTTAGGCGGGGGGGGATCCAATGAGCAGTTCTTC. This translates into CASYPGLGGGGSNEQFF.

V usage is TRBV5-4 and J usage is TRBJ1-5; D remains ambiguous. The CDR3 consists of 14 residues. The germline V gene has CDR1 SGHNT and CDR2 YYREEE (reference sequence). The ends were cut back, 1 base at V and 9 bases at J, with 14 bases in the middle. CDR3 coding DNA: TGTGCCAGCAGCTTGACGGGGAAGGGTCCGCCCCAGCATTTT. This translates into CASSLTGKGPPQHF.

V and J are TRBV5-1 and TRBJ2-7, with TRBD1 as a possible D gene (6 bases). Germline loops: CDR1 SGHRS, CDR2 YFSETQ. V shed 3 bases and J shed 5 bases, with 12 bases lying between them. The CDR3 sequence is 13 residues long. CDR3 sequence: CASSSQGPDEQYF. For the CDR3, the DNA is TGCGCCAGCAGCTCACAGGGTCCGGACGAGCAGTACTTC.

In the case of this clone: The sample has other DNA sequences that encode this CDR3 too. This chain joins TRBV10-3 and TRBJ1-5; 8 positions match TRBD1. This CDR3 has 15 residues. J gave up 1 base and V 6 bases, and 5 bases lay outside the gene matches. Germline CDR1 ENHRY, CDR2 SYGVKD. CDR3 nucleotides: TGTGCCATCAGCAAGACAGGGGCCAGCAATCAGCCCCAGCATTTT. As protein: CAISKTGASNQPQHF.

This chain links TRBV6-4 with TRBJ2-4; D is unclear. The V gene lost 8 bases and the J gene lost 5 bases, with 13 bases spanning the gap. The CDR3 contains 13 residues. Germline V lookup: CDR1 MRHNA, CDR2 SNTAGT. The CDR3 protein is CASFLEFENIQYF. For the CDR3, the DNA is TGTGCCAGCTTCCTCGAGTTCGAAAACATTCAGTACTTC.

This rearrangement joins TRBV27 to TRBJ1-1, with TRBD1 identical over 12 bases. V gave up 6 bases and J gave up 5 bases; unmatched junction bases: 16. The CDR3 loop spans 18 amino acids. Per the germline V gene, CDR1 is MNHEY and CDR2 is SMNVEV (reference sequence). In DNA, the CDR3 is TGTGCCAGCAGGCCTACCCCCGGGACAGGGGGCTTAGGAACTGAAGCTTTCTTT. It translates to CASRPTPGTGGLGTEAFF.

This chain connects TRBV10-2 to TRBJ2-3; D possibly corresponds to TRBD1 (5 bases). The CDR3 covers 17 residues. Germline lookup yields CDR1 WSHSY and CDR2 SAAADI. The ends were cut back, 2 bases at V and 3 bases at J, with 18 bases in the middle. The CDR3 DNA reads as TGCGCCAGCAGTGAGAACCTGGGCAGGGCTTCAACAGATACGCAGTATTTT. Protein sequence: CASSENLGRASTDTQYF.

This rearrangement joins TRBV19 to TRBJ2-2; the D is unclear. The CDR3 consists of 14 residues. Germline loops: CDR1 LNHDA, CDR2 SQIVND (reference sequence). V gave up 9 bases and J gave up 0 bases, with 11 bases separating them. The CDR3 loop is CASRIAANTGELFF. CDR3 DNA: TGTGCCAGCCGGATCGCGGCGAACACCGGGGAGCTGTTTTTT.

This clone was counted a single time. The chain joins TRBV7-9 to TRBJ2-5; TRBD2 might be the D (6 bases). CDR3 length: 15 residues. V gave up 3 bases and J gave up 0 bases, with 11 bases separating them. Looked up from germline, CDR1 is SEHNR and CDR2 is FQNEAQ (reference sequence). CDR3 residues: CASSLLAVYQETQYF. The DNA for the CDR3 is TGTGCCAGCAGCTTGTTAGCGGTATACCAAGAGACCCAGTACTTC.

This rearrangement joins TRBV4-1 to TRBJ1-6, with 8 bases that match TRBD1. The J segment lost 15 bases and the V segment lost 0 bases, leaving 13 bases of the junction unmatched. CDR3 size: 16 residues. From germline, CDR1 is MGHRA and CDR2 YSYEKL. CDR3 coding DNA: TGCGCCAGCAGCCAAGATCGGTTCAGGGGGCTCCGTCGCCTCCACTTT. Translated: CASSQDRFRGLRRLHF.

This chain links TRBV7-2 with TRBJ1-5; TRBD1 agrees at 9 bases. The CDR3 loop spans 15 amino acids. The V gene's germline CDR1 is SGHTA and CDR2 FQGNSA. V was pared by 2 bases and J by 4 bases, with 3 bases of the junction left unmatched. DNA of the CDR3: TGTGCCAGCAGCTTACGGGACAGGGTTAATCAGCCCCAGCATTTT. This gives the protein CASSLRDRVNQPQHF.

This chain connects TRBV28 to TRBJ1-2; 8 nucleotides line up with TRBD1. The length of the CDR3 is 14 residues. The germline gives CDR1 MDHEN, CDR2 SYDVKM. V was clipped by 5 bases and J by 8 bases; unmatched bases: 10. As DNA, the CDR3 is TGTGCCAGCAGTCAAGGACAGGGAATGAAGGGCTACACCTTC. This sequence encodes CASSQGQGMKGYTF.

This sequence joins TRBV7-2 and TRBJ2-7; TRBD2 matches at 9 bases. Germline CDR1 SGHTA, CDR2 FQGNSA. The CDR3 runs to 13 residues. The V segment lost 5 bases and the J segment 12 bases; nucleotides outside the gene matches: 11. CDR3 in amino acids: CASSITWTSVTYF. CDR3 nucleotides: TGTGCCAGCAGCATAACATGGACTAGCGTCACGTACTTC.

The rearrangement joins TRBV19 to TRBJ1-2; unclear D gene. CDR1 is LNHDA and CDR2 is SQIVND in the germline V gene (reference sequence). Trimming left V 3 bases short and J 8 bases short, with 10 bases between. The CDR3 is 12 amino acids. The CDR3, as DNA: TGTGCCAGTAGTATCGTCGGGTTGGGCTACACCTTC. Translated: CASSIVGLGYTF.

The rearrangement links TRBV28 to TRBJ2-1, with 8 bases identical to TRBD2. The V gene end was trimmed by 5 bases and the J gene end by 9 bases; junction bases not matched to a gene: 15. This CDR3 spans 16 amino acids. CDR1 MDHEN and CDR2 SYDVKM come from the germline V gene. CDR3 sequence: CASSVLRAGGLGEQFF. CDR3 coding DNA: TGTGCCAGCAGTGTGCTTCGGGCGGGAGGACTTGGTGAGCAGTTCTTC.

The rearrangement uses TRBV19 and TRBJ2-7; 7 bases map to TRBD2. This CDR3 is built from 14 residues. V dropped 2 bases and J dropped 4; count of bases not matched to a gene: 5. Per the germline V gene, CDR1 is LNHDA and CDR2 is SQIVND (reference sequence). For the CDR3, the DNA is TGTGCCAGTAGTATATTTGCGGGGGAGTACGAGCAGTACTTC. Its protein is CASSIFAGEYEQYF.

The gene calls are TRBV7-9 and TRBJ1-6; 8 bases match TRBD1. In germline, CDR1 is SEHNR, CDR2 FQNEAQ (reference sequence). V lost 11 bases to trimming and J lost 7 bases; unmatched junction nucleotides: 7. The CDR3 is 13 residues long. The CDR3 coding sequence is TGTGCCGGGGGACAGGAGGTGAATTCACCCCTCCACTTT. It translates to CAGGQEVNSPLHF.

The chain combines TRBV11-2 with TRBJ2-7; maybe TRBD2 (6 bases). CDR1 is SGHAT and CDR2 is FQNNGV in the germline V gene. The V and J ends lost 6 bases and 6 bases respectively, with 21 bases between them. This CDR3 has 15 residues. The CDR3 loop is CASRVELAEDREQYF. CDR3 DNA sequence: TGTGCCAGCAGGGTCGAACTAGCTGAAGATCGCGAGCAGTACTTC.

This chain uses TRBV30 with TRBJ2-5; possibly TRBD2 for D (5 bases). V lost 2 bases to trimming and J lost 4 bases, with 8 bases between them. The CDR3 runs to 12 residues. From germline, CDR1 is GTSNPN and CDR2 SVGIG (reference sequence). The chain's CDR3 is CAWSLAGETQYF. The CDR3 DNA reads as TGTGCCTGGAGTCTCGCGGGAGAGACCCAGTACTTC.

V gene TRBV19 combines with J gene TRBJ2-2, with 7 bases lining up with TRBD2. V lost 4 bases and J lost 5; bases outside the gene matches: 4. Germline assignment: CDR1 LNHDA and CDR2 SQIVND (reference sequence). This CDR3 is 14 amino acids long. This chain's CDR3 is CASSTLRETGELFF. The CDR3 coding sequence is TGTGCCAGTAGTACCTTGCGGGAGACCGGGGAGCTGTTTTTT.